These 17 T cell receptor beta chains were all obtained from the same sample, sequenced in a study of T cell responses to AZD1222 COVID-19 vaccine. Using immunoSEQ multiplex PCR, the repertoire was profiled, and TCRdb retains in-frame clones only, with some absent. Of 130,000 to 150,000 clones listed, 92% are singletons. Specimen: peripheral blood, collected on day 0 of AZD1222 vaccination. The receptor source for this set is an adult in good health.

This clone was picked up one time. The rearrangement joins TRBV4-3 to TRBJ2-1; tentatively, D is TRBD1 or TRBD2 (5 bases each). The CDR3 contains 15 residues. V dropped 0 bases and J dropped 4 bases, with 10 bases sitting between them. Germline CDR1 LGHNA, CDR2 YSLEER. CDR3 sequence (DNA): TGCGCCAGCAGCCAAGAGGGGACCGAATACAATGAGCAGTTCTTC. Its protein is CASSQEGTEYNEQFF.

The V call is TRBV5-1, the J call TRBJ1-1; D ambiguous. The CDR3 length is 13 residues. Deletions cut 0 bases from V and 6 bases from J, with 9 bases between. Germline V lookup: CDR1 SGHRS, CDR2 YFSETQ. In nucleotides, the CDR3 is TGCGCCAGCAGCTTGGTCGTTGGACCTGAAGCTTTCTTT. It encodes CASSLVVGPEAFF. Combining the CDR3 with reference TRBV5-1 and TRBJ1-1 gives the whole variable domain KAGVTQTPRYLIKTRGQQVTLSCSPISGHRSVSWYQQTPGQGLQFLFEYFSETQRNKGNFPGRFSGRQFSNSRSEMNVSTLELGDSALYLCASSLVVGPEAFFGQGTRLTVV.

The J gene is TRBJ1-1, the V gene TRBV18, with D maybe TRBD1 (5 bases). The V end lost 3 bases, the J end lost 1 base, and 18 bases lay between the germline ends. There are 17 residues in the CDR3. Looked up from germline, CDR1 is KGHSH and CDR2 is LQKENI. Here the CDR3 reads CASSPGTRGLENTEAFF. CDR3 sequence (DNA): TGTGCCAGCTCACCGGGGACCCGGGGCCTGGAGAACACTGAAGCTTTCTTT.

CDR3 region: CATSRDLVPDSGANVLTF. The CDR3 coding sequence is TGTGCCACCAGCAGAGATCTCGTGCCAGACTCTGGGGCCAACGTCCTGACTTTC. This chain uses TRBV15 with TRBJ2-6; D remains ambiguous. The V and J ends lost 0 bases and 0 bases respectively, with 12 bases between them. The CDR3 sequence is 18 residues long. Germline V CDR1 and CDR2: LNHNV, YYDKDF (reference sequence).

V and J are TRBV9 and TRBJ1-2; D gene ambiguous. The CDR3 extends over 12 amino acids. With 0 bases removed from V and 8 bases from J, the gap between germline ends came to 8 bases. Germline V CDR1 and CDR2: SGDLS, YYNGEE. The CDR3 DNA is TGTGCCAGCAGCGTAGGGGTTCACGGCTACACCTTC. Translation gives CASSVGVHGYTF.

This sequence joins TRBV12-3 or TRBV12-4 and TRBJ2-1; D remains ambiguous. The V and J ends lost 8 bases and 13 bases respectively, with 18 bases between them. This CDR3 is 12 amino acids long. The CDR3: CASGMGSPEQFF. CDR3 nucleotide sequence: TGTGCCAGCGGTATGGGTAGTCCCGAACAGTTCTTC.

CDR3 DNA sequence: TGTGCCAGCAGTGAAGCGACAGGTCAGGCCTACGAGCAGTACTTC. It is translated as CASSEATGQAYEQYF. The chain uses TRBV2 and TRBJ2-7, with D perhaps matching TRBD1 (6 bases). The CDR3 spans 15 residues. Germline lookup yields CDR1 SNHLY and CDR2 FYNNEI. The V gene lost 0 bases and the J gene lost 2 bases, with 11 bases spanning the gap.

This clone has more than one count but fewer than ten. The chain uses TRBV6-5 and TRBJ1-2, with D perhaps matching TRBD1 (6 bases). This CDR3 spans 15 amino acids. The germline CDR1 and CDR2 sequences are MNHEY and SVGAGI. The ends were cut back, 1 base at V and 4 bases at J, with 13 bases in the middle. CDR3: CASSYWQGQVYGYTF. Here the CDR3 DNA reads TGTGCCAGCAGTTACTGGCAGGGGCAAGTCTATGGCTACACCTTC.

This rearrangement joins TRBV15 to TRBJ1-1; unclear D gene. The germline CDR1 and CDR2 sequences are LNHNV and YYDKDF (reference sequence). The CDR3 contains 14 residues. Between the trimmed V and J ends, which lost 3 bases and 1 base, there was a span of 9 bases. CDR3 coding DNA: TGTGCCACCAGCAGCCCGGCTACGAACACTGAAGCTTTCTTT. It codes for CATSSPATNTEAFF.

The chain is built from TRBV27 and TRBJ2-3, with 7 bases aligning to TRBD2. Germline V lookup: CDR1 MNHEY, CDR2 SMNVEV (reference sequence). CDR3 length: 15 amino acids. The trim removed 6 bases at V and 4 bases at J, leaving 10 bases unmatched. The CDR3, as DNA: TGTGCCAGCAGCCCGCGGCGCGGGGGACCAGATACGCAGTATTTT. It is translated as CASSPRRGGPDTQYF.

The chain carries TRBV6-5 and TRBJ2-7; 11 positions match TRBD2. CDR3 size: 14 residues. Germline loops: CDR1 MNHEY, CDR2 SVGAGI. Unmatched junction bases numbered 7, after V lost 8 bases and J lost 4 bases. The chain's CDR3 is CASRRASGGYEQYF. The CDR3 DNA reads TGTGCCAGCCGGCGGGCTAGCGGGGGGTACGAGCAGTACTTC.

The rearrangement joins TRBV19 to TRBJ1-2; D is ambiguous. There are 13 residues in the CDR3. Germline V lookup: CDR1 LNHDA, CDR2 SQIVND (reference sequence). V was shortened by 3 bases and J by 3 bases, with 8 bases between the two germline ends. CDR3 bases: TGTGCCAGTAGTATCGGTTCTGACTATGGCTACACCTTC. Protein sequence: CASSIGSDYGYTF.

V is TRBV10-1 and J is TRBJ2-7, with D unresolved. The CDR3 runs 15 residues. The V gene lost 4 bases and the J gene lost 7 bases, with 20 bases spanning the gap. Germline CDR1 and CDR2: WNHNN and SYGVQD (reference sequence). CDR3 residues: CASSVFGEPAREQYF. CDR3 coding DNA: TGCGCCAGCAGTGTGTTTGGAGAGCCCGCTCGGGAGCAGTACTTC.

This clone was seen just once. V usage is TRBV12-5 and J usage is TRBJ1-1; 8 bases agree with TRBD1. Germline CDR1 LGHNT, CDR2 FRNRAP. V lost 6 bases to trimming and J lost 7 bases; unmatched junction nucleotides: 7. This CDR3 is 13 amino acids long. The CDR3 protein is CASGVSGTGEAFF. The CDR3 DNA reads as TGTGCTAGTGGCGTTTCCGGGACAGGTGAAGCTTTCTTT. Full variable domain (missing parts from reference TRBV12-5 and TRBJ1-1): DARVTQTPRHKVTEMGQEVTMRCQPILGHNTVFWYRQTMMQGLELLAYFRNRAPLDDSGMPKDRFSAEMPDATLATLKIQPSEPRDSAVYFCASGVSGTGEAFFGQGTRLTVV.

The CDR3 spells CSASGRGPNQPQHF. CDR3 coding DNA: TGCAGTGCTAGTGGGAGGGGGCCAAATCAGCCCCAGCATTTT. This rearrangement joins TRBV20-1 to TRBJ1-5; 7 nucleotides align to TRBD1. Trimming at V came to 3 bases and at J to 4 bases, leaving 6 bases not matched to a gene. CDR3 length equals 14 residues. The germline CDR1 and CDR2 sequences are DFQATT and SNEGSKA (reference sequence).

The chain combines TRBV25-1 with TRBJ1-6; D is ambiguous. CDR3 length: 13 amino acids. Trimming removed 3 bases from V and 11 bases from J, with 11 bases in between. Germline V lookup: CDR1 MGHDK, CDR2 SYGVNS. The CDR3 DNA reads as TGTGCCAGCAGTGAGTCCCTATCCCCACCCCTCCACTTT. Translated: CASSESLSPPLHF.

A single count supports this clone. The gene calls are TRBV7-2 and TRBJ2-7; possible D gene TRBD1, 6 bases. There are 14 residues in the CDR3. The V and J ends lost 1 base and 5 bases respectively, with 12 bases between them. Germline values: CDR1 SGHTA, CDR2 FQGNSA. The CDR3 loop reads CASSLDRVPNEQYF. As DNA, the CDR3 is TGTGCCAGCAGCTTAGACAGGGTTCCAAACGAGCAGTACTTC.